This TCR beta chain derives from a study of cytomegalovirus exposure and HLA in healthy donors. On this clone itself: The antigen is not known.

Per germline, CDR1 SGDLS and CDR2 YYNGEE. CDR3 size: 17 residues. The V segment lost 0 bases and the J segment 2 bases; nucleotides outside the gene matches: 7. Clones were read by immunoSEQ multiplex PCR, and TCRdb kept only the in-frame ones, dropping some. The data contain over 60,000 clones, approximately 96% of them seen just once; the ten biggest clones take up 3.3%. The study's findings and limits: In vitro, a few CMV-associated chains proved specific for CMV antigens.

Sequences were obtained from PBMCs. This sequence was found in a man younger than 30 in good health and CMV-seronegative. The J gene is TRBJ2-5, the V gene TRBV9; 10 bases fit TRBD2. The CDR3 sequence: CASSVGSSGGVQETQYF. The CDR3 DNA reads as TGTGCCAGCAGCGTAGGATCTAGCGGGGGTGTTCAAGAGACCCAGTACTTC.